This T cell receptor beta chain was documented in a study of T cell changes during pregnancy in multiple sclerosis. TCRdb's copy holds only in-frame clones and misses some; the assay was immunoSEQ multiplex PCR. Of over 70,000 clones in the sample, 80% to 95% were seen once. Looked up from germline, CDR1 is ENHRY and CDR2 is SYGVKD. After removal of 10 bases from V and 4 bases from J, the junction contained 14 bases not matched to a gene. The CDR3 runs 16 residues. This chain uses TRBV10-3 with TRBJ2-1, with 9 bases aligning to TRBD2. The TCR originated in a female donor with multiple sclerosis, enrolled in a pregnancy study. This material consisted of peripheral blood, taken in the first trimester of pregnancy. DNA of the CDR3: TGTGCCACACGATCAGGGGCGGGGGGGAGGTACAATGAGCAGTTCTTC. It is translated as CATRSGAGGRYNEQFF.